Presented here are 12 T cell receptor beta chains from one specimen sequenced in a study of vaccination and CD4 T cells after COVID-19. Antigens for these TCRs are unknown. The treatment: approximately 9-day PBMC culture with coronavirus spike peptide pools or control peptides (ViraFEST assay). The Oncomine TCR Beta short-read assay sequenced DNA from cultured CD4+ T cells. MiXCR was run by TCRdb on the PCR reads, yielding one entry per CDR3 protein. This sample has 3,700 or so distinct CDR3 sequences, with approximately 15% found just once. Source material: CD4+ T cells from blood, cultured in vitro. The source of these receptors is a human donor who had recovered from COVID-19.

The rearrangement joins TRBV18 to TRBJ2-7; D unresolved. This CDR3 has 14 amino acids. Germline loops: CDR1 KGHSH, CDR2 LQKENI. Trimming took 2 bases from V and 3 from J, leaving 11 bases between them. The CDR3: CASSPNPGGYEQYF. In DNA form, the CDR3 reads TGTGCCAGCTCACCAAACCCAGGTGGCTACGAGCAGTACTTC.

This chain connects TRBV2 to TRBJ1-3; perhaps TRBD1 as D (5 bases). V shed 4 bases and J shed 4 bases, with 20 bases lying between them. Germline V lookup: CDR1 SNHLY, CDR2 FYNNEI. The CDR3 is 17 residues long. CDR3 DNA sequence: TGTGCCAGCAGTGCGAACCCAGGGACCGCCCTGGGAAACACCATATATTTT. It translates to CASSANPGTALGNTIYF.

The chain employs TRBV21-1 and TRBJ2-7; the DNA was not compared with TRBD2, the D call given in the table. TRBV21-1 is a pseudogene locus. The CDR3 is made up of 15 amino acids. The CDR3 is CASTTMRRGLYEQYF. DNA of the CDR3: TGTGCCAGCACCACAATGCGGAGGGGACTCTACGAGCAGTACTTC.

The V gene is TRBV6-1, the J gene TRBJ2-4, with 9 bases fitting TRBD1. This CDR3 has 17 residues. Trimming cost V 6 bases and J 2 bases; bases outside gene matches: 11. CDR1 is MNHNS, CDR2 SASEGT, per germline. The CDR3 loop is CASSSLTGGLSKNIQYF. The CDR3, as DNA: TGTGCCAGCAGCTCCCTCACAGGGGGCTTATCCAAAAACATTCAGTACTTC.

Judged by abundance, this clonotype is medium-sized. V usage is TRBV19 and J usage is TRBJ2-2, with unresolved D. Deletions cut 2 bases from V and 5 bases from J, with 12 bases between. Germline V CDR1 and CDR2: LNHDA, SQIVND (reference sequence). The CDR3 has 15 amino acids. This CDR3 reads CASSINEAVTGELFF. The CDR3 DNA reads TGTGCCAGTAGTATAAACGAAGCAGTAACCGGGGAGCTGTTTTTT.

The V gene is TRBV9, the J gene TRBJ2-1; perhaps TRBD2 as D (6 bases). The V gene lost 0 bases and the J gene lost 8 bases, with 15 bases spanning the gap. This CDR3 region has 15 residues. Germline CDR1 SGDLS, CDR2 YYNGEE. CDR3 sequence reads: CASSVDAGSVDEQFF. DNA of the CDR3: TGTGCCAGCAGCGTAGACGCGGGGTCGGTCGATGAGCAGTTCTTC.

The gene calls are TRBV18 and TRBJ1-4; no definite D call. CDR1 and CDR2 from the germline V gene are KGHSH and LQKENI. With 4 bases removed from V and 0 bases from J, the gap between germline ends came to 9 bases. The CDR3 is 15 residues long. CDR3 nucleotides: TGTGCCAGCTCACTAGACCGGGCAACTAATGAAAAACTGTTTTTT. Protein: CASSLDRATNEKLFF.

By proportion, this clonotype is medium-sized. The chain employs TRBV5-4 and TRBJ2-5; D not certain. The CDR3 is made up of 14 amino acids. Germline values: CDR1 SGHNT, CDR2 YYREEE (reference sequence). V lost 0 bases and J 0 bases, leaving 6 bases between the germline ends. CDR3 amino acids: CASSLASYQETQYF. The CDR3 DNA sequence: TGTGCCAGCAGCTTGGCGTCCTACCAAGAGACCCAGTACTTC.

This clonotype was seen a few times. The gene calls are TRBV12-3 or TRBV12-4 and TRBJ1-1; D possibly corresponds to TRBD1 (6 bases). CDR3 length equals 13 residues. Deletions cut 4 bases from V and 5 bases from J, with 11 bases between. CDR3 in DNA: TGTGCCAGCAGTTCTCTGACAGGTACTGAAGCTTTCTTT. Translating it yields CASSSLTGTEAFF.

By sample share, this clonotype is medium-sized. This CDR3 is CSALSRTGLTDTQYF. CDR3 DNA: TGCAGTGCCCTATCCAGGACAGGGCTCACAGATACGCAGTATTTT. The rearrangement links TRBV20-1 to TRBJ2-3; 8 bases map to TRBD1. Germline assignment: CDR1 DFQATT and CDR2 SNEGSKA (reference sequence). V was pared by 6 bases and J by 2 bases, with 10 bases of the junction left unmatched. This CDR3 is 15 amino acids long.

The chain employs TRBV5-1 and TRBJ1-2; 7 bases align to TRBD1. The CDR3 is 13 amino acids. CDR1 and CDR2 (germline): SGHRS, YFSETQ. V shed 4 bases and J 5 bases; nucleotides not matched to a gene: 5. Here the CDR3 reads CASSTGQSYGYTF. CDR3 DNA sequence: TGCGCCAGCAGCACGGGACAGAGTTATGGCTACACCTTC.

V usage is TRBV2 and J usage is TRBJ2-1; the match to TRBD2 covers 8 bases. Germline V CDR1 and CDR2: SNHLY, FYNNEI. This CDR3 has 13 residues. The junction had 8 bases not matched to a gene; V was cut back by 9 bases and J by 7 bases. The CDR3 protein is CASRAGGMNEQFF. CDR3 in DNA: TGTGCCAGTCGCGCGGGGGGCATGAATGAGCAGTTCTTC.